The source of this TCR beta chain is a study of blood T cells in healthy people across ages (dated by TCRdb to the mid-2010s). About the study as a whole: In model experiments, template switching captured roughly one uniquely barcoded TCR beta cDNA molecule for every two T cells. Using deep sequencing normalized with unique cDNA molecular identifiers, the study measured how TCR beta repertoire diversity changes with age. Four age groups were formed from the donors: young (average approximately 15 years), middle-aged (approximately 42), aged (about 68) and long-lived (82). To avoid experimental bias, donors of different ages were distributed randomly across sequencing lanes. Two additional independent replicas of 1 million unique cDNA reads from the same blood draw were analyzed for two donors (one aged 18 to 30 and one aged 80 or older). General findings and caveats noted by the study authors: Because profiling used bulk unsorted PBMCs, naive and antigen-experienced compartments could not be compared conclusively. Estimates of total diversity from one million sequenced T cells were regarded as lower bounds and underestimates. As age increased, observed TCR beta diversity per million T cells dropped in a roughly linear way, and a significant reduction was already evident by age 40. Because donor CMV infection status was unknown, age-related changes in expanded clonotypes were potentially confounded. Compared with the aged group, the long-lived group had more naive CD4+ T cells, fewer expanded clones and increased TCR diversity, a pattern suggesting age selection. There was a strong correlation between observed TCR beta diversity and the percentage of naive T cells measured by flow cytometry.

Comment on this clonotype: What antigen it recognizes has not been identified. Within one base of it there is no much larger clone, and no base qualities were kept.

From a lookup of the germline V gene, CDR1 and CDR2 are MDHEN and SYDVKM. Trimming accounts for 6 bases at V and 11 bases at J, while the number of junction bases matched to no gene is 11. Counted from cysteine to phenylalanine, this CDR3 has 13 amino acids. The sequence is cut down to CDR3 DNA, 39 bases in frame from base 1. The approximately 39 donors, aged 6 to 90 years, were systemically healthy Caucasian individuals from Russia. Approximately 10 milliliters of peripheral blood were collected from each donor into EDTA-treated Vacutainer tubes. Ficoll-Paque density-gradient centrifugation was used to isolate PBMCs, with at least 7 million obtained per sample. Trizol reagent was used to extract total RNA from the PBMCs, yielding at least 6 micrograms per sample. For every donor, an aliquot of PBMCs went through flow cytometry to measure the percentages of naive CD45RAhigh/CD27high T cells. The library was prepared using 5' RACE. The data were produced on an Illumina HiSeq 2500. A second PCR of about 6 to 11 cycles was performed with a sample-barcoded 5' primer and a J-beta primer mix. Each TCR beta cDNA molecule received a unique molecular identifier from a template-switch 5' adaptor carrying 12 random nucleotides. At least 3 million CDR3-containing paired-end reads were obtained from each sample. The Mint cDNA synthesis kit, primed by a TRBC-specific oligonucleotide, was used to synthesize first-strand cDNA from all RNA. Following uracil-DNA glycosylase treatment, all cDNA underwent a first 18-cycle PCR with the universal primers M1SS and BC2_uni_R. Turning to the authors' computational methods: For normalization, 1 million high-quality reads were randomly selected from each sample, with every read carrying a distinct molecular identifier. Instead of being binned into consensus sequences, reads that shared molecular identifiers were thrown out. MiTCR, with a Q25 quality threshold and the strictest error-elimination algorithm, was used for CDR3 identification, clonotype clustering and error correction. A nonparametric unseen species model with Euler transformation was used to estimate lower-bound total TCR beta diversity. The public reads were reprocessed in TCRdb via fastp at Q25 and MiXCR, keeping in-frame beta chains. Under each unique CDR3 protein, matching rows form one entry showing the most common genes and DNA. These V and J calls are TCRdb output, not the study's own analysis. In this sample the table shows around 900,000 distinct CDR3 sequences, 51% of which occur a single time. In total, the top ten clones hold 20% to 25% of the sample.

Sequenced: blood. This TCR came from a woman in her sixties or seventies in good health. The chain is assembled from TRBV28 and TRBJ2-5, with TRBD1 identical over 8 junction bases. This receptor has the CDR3 CASRKKGTGEQYF. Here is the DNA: TGTGCCAGCAGGAAAAAAGGGACAGGTGAGCAGTACTTC. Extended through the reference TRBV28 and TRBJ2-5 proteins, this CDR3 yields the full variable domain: DVKVTQSSRYLVKRTGEKVFLECVQDMDHENMFWYRQDPGLGLRLIYFSYDVKMKEKGDIPEGYSVSREKKERFSLILESASTNQTSMYLCASRKKGTGEQYFGPGTRLLVL.